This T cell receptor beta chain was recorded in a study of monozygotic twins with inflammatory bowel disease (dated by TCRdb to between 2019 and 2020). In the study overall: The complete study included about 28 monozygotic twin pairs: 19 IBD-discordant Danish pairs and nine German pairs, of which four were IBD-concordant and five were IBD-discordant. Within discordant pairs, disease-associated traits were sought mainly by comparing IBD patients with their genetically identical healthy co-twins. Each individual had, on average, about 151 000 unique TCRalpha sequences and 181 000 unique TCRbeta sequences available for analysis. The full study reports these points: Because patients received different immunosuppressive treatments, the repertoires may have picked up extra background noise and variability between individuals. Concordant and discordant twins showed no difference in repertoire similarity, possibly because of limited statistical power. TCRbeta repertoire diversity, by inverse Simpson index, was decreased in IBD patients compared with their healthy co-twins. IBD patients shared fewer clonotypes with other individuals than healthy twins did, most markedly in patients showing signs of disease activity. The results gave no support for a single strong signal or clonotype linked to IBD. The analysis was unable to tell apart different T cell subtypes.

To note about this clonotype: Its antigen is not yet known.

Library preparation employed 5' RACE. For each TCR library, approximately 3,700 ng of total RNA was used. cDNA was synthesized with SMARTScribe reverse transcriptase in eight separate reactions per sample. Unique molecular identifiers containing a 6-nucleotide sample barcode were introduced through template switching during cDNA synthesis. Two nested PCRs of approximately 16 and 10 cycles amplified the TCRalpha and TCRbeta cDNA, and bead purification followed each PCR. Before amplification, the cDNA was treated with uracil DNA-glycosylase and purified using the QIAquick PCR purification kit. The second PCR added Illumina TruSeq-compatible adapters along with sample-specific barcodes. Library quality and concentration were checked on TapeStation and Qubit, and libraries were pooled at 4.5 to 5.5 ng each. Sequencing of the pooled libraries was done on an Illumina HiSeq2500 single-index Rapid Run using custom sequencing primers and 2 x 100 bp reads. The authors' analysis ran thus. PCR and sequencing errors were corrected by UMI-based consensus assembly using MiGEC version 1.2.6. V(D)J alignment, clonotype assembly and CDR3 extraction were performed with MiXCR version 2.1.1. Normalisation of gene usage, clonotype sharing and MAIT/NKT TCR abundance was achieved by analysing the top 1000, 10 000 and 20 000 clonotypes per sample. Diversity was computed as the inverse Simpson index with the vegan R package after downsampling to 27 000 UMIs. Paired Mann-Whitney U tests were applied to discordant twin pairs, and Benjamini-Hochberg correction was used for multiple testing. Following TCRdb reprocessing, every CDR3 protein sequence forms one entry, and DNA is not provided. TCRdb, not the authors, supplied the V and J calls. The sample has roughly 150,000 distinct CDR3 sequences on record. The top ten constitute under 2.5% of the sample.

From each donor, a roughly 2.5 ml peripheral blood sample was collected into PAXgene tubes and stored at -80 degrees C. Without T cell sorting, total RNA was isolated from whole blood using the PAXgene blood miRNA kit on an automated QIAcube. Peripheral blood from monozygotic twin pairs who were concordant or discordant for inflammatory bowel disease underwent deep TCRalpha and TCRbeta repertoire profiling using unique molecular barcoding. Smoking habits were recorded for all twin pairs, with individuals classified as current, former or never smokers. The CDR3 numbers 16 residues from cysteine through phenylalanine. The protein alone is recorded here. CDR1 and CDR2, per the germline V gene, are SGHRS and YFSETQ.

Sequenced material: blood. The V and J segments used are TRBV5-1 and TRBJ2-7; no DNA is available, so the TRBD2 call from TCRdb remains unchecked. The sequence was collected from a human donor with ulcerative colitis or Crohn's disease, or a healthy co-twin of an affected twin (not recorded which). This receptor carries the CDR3 CASSLGLAGGTYEQYF.